This T cell receptor (beta chain) was recorded in a study of Tregs in tolerant kidney transplant recipients. TCRdb keeps only in-frame clones here, not all; method: immunoSEQ multiplex PCR. The table shows tens of thousands of clones, with 80% to 90% occurring only once. From germline, CDR1 is SGHTA and CDR2 FQGNSA. V was shortened by 0 bases and J by 3 bases, with 9 bases between the two germline ends. The CDR3 loop spans 15 amino acids. Sequencing used CD4+ T cells from blood. The rearrangement uses TRBV7-2 and TRBJ1-5, with D possibly being TRBD1 (6 bases). The clonotype originates from a human donor in good health. CDR3 bases: TGTGCCAGCAGCTTAGCCACAGGGTACAATCAGCCCCAGCATTTT. Residues: CASSLATGYNQPQHF.